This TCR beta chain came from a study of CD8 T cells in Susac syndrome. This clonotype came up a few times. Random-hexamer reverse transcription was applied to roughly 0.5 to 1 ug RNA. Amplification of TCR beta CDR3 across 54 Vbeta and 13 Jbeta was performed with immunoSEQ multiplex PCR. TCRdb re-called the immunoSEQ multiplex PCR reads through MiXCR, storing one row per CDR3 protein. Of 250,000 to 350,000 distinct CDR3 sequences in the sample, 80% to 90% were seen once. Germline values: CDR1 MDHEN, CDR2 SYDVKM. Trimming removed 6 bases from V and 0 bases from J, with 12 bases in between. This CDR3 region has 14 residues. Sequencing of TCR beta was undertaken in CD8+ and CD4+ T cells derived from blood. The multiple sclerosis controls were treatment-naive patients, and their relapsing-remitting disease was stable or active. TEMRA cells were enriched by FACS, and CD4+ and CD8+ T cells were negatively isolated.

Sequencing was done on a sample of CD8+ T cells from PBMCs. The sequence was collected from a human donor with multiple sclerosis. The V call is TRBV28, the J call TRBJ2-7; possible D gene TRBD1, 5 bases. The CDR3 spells CASRQYGASYEQYF. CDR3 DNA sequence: TGTGCCAGCAGACAATATGGGGCCTCCTACGAGCAGTACTTC.